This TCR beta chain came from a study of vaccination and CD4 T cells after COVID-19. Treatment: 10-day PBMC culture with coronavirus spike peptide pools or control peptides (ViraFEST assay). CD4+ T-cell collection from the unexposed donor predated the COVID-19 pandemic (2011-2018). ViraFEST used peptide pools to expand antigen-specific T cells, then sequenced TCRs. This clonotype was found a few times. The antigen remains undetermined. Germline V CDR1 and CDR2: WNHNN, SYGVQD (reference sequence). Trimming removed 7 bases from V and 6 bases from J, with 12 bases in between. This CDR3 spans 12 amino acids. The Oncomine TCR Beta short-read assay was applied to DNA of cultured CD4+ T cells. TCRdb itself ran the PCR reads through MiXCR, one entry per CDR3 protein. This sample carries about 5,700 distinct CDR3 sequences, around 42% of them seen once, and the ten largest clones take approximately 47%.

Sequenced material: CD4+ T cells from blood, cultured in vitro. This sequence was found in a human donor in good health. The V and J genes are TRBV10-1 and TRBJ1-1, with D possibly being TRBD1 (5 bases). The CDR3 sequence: CASTGWGPEAFF. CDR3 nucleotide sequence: TGCGCCAGCACCGGTTGGGGCCCTGAAGCTTTCTTT.